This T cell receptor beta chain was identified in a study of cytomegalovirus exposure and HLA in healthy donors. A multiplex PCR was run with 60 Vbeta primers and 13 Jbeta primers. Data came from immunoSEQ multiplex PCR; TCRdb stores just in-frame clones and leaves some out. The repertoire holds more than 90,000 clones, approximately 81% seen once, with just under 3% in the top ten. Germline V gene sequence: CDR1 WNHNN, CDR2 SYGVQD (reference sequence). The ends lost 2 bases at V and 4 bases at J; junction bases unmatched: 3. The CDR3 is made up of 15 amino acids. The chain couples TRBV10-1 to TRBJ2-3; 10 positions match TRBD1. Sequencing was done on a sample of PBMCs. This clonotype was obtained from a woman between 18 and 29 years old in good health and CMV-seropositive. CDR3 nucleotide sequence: TGCGCCAGCAGTGAGGGGACAGGGGATCCAGATACGCAGTATTTT. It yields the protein CASSEGTGDPDTQYF.